These T cell receptor beta chains were read from a single sample in a study of cytomegalovirus exposure and HLA in healthy donors. The assay was immunoSEQ multiplex PCR, and TCRdb's table has in-frame clones only and misses some. Its listing shows roughly 120,000 clones. Sequencing was carried out using PBMCs. Receptors were obtained from a man aged 25-40 years in good health and CMV-seronegative. Both conserved end residues are part of each CDR3. The order of the fields is D gene, J gene, CDR3 length, V gene, CDR3 DNA, CDR3 protein. D genes are given only for firm matches.

>NA|TRBJ2-7|16|TRBV21-1
TGTGCCAGCAGCAACCTGGTAGAGGATGCTACCTACGAGCAGTACTTC
CASSNLVEDATYEQYF
>TRBD1|TRBJ1-4|16|TRBV7-2
TGTGCCAGCAGATCATTTGACAGGGGTAGTAATGAAAAACTGTTTTTT
CASRSFDRGSNEKLFF
>NA|TRBJ1-5|14|TRBV28
TGTGCCAGCAGTTCCGGACAGCGCAATCAGCCCCAGCATTTT
CASSSGQRNQPQHF
>TRBD1|TRBJ2-7|15|TRBV6-1
TGTGCCAGCAGCGTTGGACAGGCGAGCTCCTACGAGCAGTACTTC
CASSVGQASSYEQYF
>TRBD1|TRBJ2-7|13|TRBV19
TGTGCCAGTAGTCAGACAGGGCCCTACGAGCAGTACTTC
CASSQTGPYEQYF
>NA|TRBJ2-1|18|TRBV27
TGTGCCAGCAGTTTACAGGCCCCGGACTACTTGGGTTACAATGAGCAGTTCTTC
CASSLQAPDYLGYNEQFF
>TRBD2|TRBJ2-1|13|TRBV4-3
TGCGCCAGCAGCCAAGAGACTAGCGGGAGGCCGTTCTTC
CASSQETSGRPFF
>TRBD2|TRBJ2-3|17|TRBV30
TGTGCCTGGACGGCCGGGACTAGCGGGAGTTTGGCAGATACGCAGTATTTT
CAWTAGTSGSLADTQYF
>NA|TRBJ2-7|14|TRBV6-5
TGTGCCAGCAGTTACTCGAGGGAGGGGGGCGAGCAGTACTTC
CASSYSREGGEQYF
>NA|TRBJ1-5|16|TRBV15
TGTGCCACCAGCAGAAAGGCAGGGGCAAGCAATCAGCCCCAGCATTTT
CATSRKAGASNQPQHF
>TRBD1|TRBJ1-2|14|TRBV30
TGTGCCTGGAGTGAGGGACAGGGCTACTATGGCTACACCTTC
CAWSEGQGYYGYTF
>TRBD2|TRBJ2-7|15|TRBV14
TGTGCCAGCAGCCTTTACACAGCCGGCGGGAGTGAGCAGTACTTC
CASSLYTAGGSEQYF
>TRBD2|TRBJ2-1|17|TRBV4-2
TGTGCCAGCAGCCAAGATAGGCTAGCGGGCATTTACAATGAGCAGTTCTTC
CASSQDRLAGIYNEQFF
>NA|TRBJ2-2|17|TRBV7-2
TGTGCCAGCAGCTTAGCTCGAGGGGGACAGAACACCGGGGAGCTGTTTTTT
CASSLARGGQNTGELFF
>NA|TRBJ1-1|13|TRBV19
TGTGCCAGTAGTATAGTAGCAGGAGGGGCGGCTTTCTTT
CASSIVAGGAAFF
>TRBD2|TRBJ2-3|18|TRBV5-6
TGTGCCAGCAGCTTGCTGACTAGCGGGAGGGGCGGCACAGATACGCAGTATTTT
CASSLLTSGRGGTDTQYF
>TRBD2|TRBJ2-1|21|TRBV7-6
TGTGCCAGCAGCTCCCCACAGACTAGCGGGAGGACATATAGCTCCTACAATGAGCAGTTCTTC
CASSSPQTSGRTYSSYNEQFF
>NA|TRBJ2-7|15|TRBV2
TGTGCCAGCAGTGCGGGCAGGGGTAGCGCCTACGAGCAGTACTTC
CASSAGRGSAYEQYF
>TRBD1|TRBJ1-1|15|TRBV7-9
TGTGCCAGCAGCTTCGAACCGGGACAGTTCACTGAAGCTTTCTTT
CASSFEPGQFTEAFF
>TRBD2|TRBJ2-3|15|TRBV14
TGTGCCAGCAGCCAGAGCGGGAGTTGGACAGATACGCAGTATTTT
CASSQSGSWTDTQYF
>NA|TRBJ2-7|13|TRBV7-9
TGTGCCAGCAGCTTGGGCTTTACCTACGAGCAGTACTTC
CASSLGFTYEQYF
>TRBD2|TRBJ2-7|16|TRBV6-1
TGTGCCAGCAGTGAAAGGGAGGGGTCTCGGGAGTACGAGCAGTACTTC
CASSEREGSREYEQYF
>NA|TRBJ2-2|15|TRBV7-2
TGTGCCAGCAGGTCCGGCGGGAATGGGGCCGGGGAGCTGTTTTTT
CASRSGGNGAGELFF
>NA|TRBJ2-7|12|TRBV7-8
TGTGCCAGCAGCCATCTTAGCCACGAGCAGTACTTC
CASSHLSHEQYF
>NA|TRBJ2-3|11|TRBV28
TGTGCCAGCCGTCGGACAGATACGCAGTATTTT
CASRRTDTQYF